This T cell receptor beta chain was recorded in a study of OX40 agonist ivuxolimab in advanced cancers. Study context: All patients had ivuxolimab intravenously every 2 weeks at 0.01 to 10 mg/kg. Patients undergoing dose escalation presented with hepatocellular carcinoma, melanoma, renal cell or head and neck cancer. Partial responses were achieved by three patients, of whom one had hepatocellular carcinoma and two had cutaneous melanoma. Study findings and constraints: The expanded peripheral T cells' antigen specificity was not determined.

This clone was recorded only once. The antigen remains undetermined. Germline CDR1 is SGHVS and CDR2 is FNYEAQ. V lost 3 bases and J lost 1, with 9 bases in between. This CDR3 has 14 residues. The data were produced by immunoSEQ multiplex PCR, yet TCRdb's version contains in-frame clones alone and is incomplete. Of about 48,000 clones in the sample, approximately 87% were seen once. This receptor was taken from an adult with an advanced solid tumor such as melanoma, head and neck, liver or kidney cancer. The genes are TRBV7-6 and TRBJ1-1; D is ambiguous. Specimen: CD4+ or CD8+ T cells sorted from blood, collected in a trial of the OX40 agonist ivuxolimab. The DNA of the CDR3 is TGTGCCAGCAGCTTTCATCCGAAGAACACTGAAGCTTTCTTT. This translates into CASSFHPKNTEAFF.